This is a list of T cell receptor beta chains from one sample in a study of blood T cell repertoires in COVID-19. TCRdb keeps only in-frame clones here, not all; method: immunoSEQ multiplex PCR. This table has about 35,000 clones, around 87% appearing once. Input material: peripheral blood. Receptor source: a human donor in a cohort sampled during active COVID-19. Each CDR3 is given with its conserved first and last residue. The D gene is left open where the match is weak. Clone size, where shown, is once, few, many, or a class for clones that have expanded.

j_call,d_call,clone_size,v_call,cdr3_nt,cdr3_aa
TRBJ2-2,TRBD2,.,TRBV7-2,TGTGCCAGCAGCTCACCGGGACTAGCGGGGTGGGCCGGGGAGCTGTTTTTT,CASSSPGLAGWAGELFF
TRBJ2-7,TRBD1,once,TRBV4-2,TGTGCCAGCAGCCACGGACAGGGTCCATACGAGCAGTACTTC,CASSHGQGPYEQYF
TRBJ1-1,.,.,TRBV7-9,TGTGCCAGCAGCTTATCTGGGGGCGGGGGCCCGGTAGCTTTCTTT,CASSLSGGGGPVAFF
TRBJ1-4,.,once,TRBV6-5,TGTGCCAGCAGTTACTCGGACAGCATTAATGAAAAACTGTTTTTT,CASSYSDSINEKLFF
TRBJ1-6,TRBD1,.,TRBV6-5,TGTGCCAGCAGGGAGACAGGGGGCCGAGGTTCACCCCTCCACTTT,CASRETGGRGSPLHF
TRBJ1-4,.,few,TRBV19,TGTGCCAGTAGACACAGGGTGAATAATGAAAAACTGTTTTTT,CASRHRVNNEKLFF
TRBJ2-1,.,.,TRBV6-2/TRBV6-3,TGTGCCAGCAGTTACGAGACTAGGAGGTATGAGCAGTTCTTC,CASSYETRRYEQFF
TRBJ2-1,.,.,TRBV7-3,TGTGCCAGCAGCCCAAACTCCCAGGGGGGCAGGGTTGGGCAGTTCTTC,CASSPNSQGGRVGQFF
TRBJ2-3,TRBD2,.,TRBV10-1,TGCGCCAGCAGTGAAGCGGGGGCGGATACGCAGTATTTT,CASSEAGADTQYF
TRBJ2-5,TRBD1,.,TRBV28,TGTGCCAGCAGTAAGGACAGGGGCCAAGAGACCCAGTACTTC,CASSKDRGQETQYF
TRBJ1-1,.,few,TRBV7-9,TGTGCCAGCACCTTTGCGGGGGATGAAGCTTTCTTT,CASTFAGDEAFF
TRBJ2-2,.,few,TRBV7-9,TGTGCCAGCAGCTACGGCGGGGTTGCGGGCCTGGCGAACACCGGGGAGCTGTTTTTT,CASSYGGVAGLANTGELFF
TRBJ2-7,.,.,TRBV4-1,TGCGCCAGCAGCCATTCCTCCGCGAGCTCCTACGAGCAGTACTTC,CASSHSSASSYEQYF
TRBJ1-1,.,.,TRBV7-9,TGTGCCAGCACCACAGCTATGAACACTGAAGCTTTCTTT,CASTTAMNTEAFF
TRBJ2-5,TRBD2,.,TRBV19,TGTGCCAGTACTACCGCTGTGCGACTAGCGGGGGGGCGGGAGACCCAGTACTTC,CASTTAVRLAGGRETQYF
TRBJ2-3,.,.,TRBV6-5,TGTGCCAGCAGCAAGTGGGCGGGGAGCACAGATACGCAGTATTTT,CASSKWAGSTDTQYF